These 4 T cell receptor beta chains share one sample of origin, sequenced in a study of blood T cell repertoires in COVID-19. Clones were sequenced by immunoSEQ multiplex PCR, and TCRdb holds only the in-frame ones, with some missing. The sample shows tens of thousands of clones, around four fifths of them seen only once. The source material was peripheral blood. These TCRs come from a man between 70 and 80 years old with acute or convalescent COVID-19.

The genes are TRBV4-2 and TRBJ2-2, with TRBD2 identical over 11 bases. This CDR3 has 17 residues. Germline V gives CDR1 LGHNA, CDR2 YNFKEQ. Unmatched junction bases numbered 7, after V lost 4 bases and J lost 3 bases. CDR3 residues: CASSLPSGGIYTGELFF. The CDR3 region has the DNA TGTGCCAGCAGCCTTCCTAGCGGGGGGATTTACACCGGGGAGCTGTTTTTT.

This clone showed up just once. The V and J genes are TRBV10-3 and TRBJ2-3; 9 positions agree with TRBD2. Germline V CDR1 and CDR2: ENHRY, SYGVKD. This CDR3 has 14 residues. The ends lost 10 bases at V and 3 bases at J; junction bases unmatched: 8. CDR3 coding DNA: TGTGCCACGCAGGGTCTAGCGGGAACAGATACGCAGTATTTT. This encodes CATQGLAGTDTQYF.

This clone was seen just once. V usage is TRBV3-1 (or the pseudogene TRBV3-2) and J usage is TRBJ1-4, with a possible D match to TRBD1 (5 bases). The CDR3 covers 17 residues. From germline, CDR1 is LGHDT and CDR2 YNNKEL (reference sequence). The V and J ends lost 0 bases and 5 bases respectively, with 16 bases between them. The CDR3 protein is CASSQDQRYGGNEKLFF. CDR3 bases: TGTGCCAGCAGCCAAGATCAACGGTATGGGGGGAATGAAAAACTGTTTTTT.

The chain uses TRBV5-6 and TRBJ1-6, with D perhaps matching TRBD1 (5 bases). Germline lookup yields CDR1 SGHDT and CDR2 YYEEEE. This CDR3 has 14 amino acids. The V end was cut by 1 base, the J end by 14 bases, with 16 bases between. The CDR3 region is CASSLNRQRGALHF. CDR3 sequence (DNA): TGTGCCAGCAGCTTGAACAGGCAGCGTGGGGCCCTCCACTTT. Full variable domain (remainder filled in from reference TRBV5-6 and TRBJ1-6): DAGVTQSPTHLIKTRGQQVTLRCSPKSGHDTVSWYQQALGQGPQFIFQYYEEEERQRGNFPDRFSGHQFPNYSSELNVNALLLGDSALYLCASSLNRQRGALHFGNGTRLTVT.